This TCR beta chain is from a study of T cell repertoires in cytomegalovirus infection. Unmatched junction bases numbered 12, after V lost 6 bases and J lost 1 base. Germline V gene data show CDR1 as SGHAT and CDR2 as FQNNGV. The CDR3 is made up of 18 amino acids. TCRdb analysed the reads with MiXCR anew, one entry per CDR3 protein. The sample contains roughly 730,000 distinct CDR3 sequences, 30% to 40% of which appear only once. As regards this clonotype: Antigen specificity is unknown.

This chain connects TRBV11-2 to TRBJ2-3; 11 bases line up with TRBD1. This material consisted of cultured PBMCs, taken from culture after CMV antigen stimulation. This sequence originates from a human donor in good health (CMV status not recorded). Some clones in this sample may be carry-over from other donors' samples. This chain's CDR3 is CASSSSLGDRGGTDTQYF. The CDR3 region has the DNA TGTGCCAGCAGTTCGAGTCTAGGGGACAGGGGGGGCACAGATACGCAGTATTTT.